This T cell receptor beta chain stems from a study of T-cell memory formation after mild COVID-19. Broader study findings: Still unconfirmed is whether the second-wave clones peaking on day 37 recognized SARS-CoV-2.

Only a few counts were recorded for this clonotype. Its matching antigen is unknown. TCRdb reanalysed the 5' RACE reads using MiXCR and keeps one entry per CDR3 protein. Of 150,000 to 200,000 distinct CDR3 sequences in the sample, 16% were seen once. V lost 7 bases and J lost 7; bases outside the gene matches: 9. The CDR3 spans 13 residues. The germline CDR1 and CDR2 sequences are SQVTM and ANQGSEA. The specimen sequenced was PBMCs or a T cell subset sorted from them (not recorded which). The TCR comes from an adult woman who had mild COVID-19 (a few samples of this study predate the infection). Cell type and time point are not known. The rearrangement links TRBV29-1 to TRBJ2-1; 8 positions match TRBD2. The CDR3 is CSAEEGLGNEQFF. The CDR3 coding sequence is TGCAGCGCCGAAGAGGGACTAGGAAATGAGCAGTTCTTC.